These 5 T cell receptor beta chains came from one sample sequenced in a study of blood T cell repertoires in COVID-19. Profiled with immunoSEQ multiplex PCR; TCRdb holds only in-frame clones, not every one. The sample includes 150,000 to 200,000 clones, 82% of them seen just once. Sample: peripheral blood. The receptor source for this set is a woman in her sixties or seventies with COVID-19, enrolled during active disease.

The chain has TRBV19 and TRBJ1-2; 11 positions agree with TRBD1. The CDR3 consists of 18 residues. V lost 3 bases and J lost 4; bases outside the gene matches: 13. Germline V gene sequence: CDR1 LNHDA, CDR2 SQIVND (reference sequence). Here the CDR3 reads CASSMRSGTGGRSYGYTF. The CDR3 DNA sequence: TGTGCCAGTAGTATGCGGTCCGGGACAGGGGGAAGAAGCTATGGCTACACCTTC.

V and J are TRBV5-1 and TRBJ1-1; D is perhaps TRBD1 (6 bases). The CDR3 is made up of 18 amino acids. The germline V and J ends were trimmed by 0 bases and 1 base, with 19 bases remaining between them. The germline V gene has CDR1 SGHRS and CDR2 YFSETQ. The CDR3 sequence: CASSLEPPGDRRNTEAFF. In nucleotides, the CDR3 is TGCGCCAGCAGCTTGGAGCCTCCAGGGGACCGAAGGAACACTGAAGCTTTCTTT. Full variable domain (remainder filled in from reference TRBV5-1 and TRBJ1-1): KAGVTQTPRYLIKTRGQQVTLSCSPISGHRSVSWYQQTPGQGLQFLFEYFSETQRNKGNFPGRFSGRQFSNSRSEMNVSTLELGDSALYLCASSLEPPGDRRNTEAFFGQGTRLTVV.

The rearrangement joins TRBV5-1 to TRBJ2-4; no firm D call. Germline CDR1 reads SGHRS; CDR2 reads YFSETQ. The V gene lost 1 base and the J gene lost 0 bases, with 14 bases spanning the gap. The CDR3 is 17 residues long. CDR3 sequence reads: CASSLWAGTVAKNIQYF. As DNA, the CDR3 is TGCGCCAGCAGCTTGTGGGCAGGAACCGTAGCCAAAAACATTCAGTACTTC.

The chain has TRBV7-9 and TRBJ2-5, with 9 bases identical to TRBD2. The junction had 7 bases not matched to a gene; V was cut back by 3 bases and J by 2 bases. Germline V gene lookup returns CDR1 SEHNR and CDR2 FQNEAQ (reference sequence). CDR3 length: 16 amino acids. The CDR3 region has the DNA TGTGCCAGCAGCTTTGCGCTAGCGGGGATACAAGAGACCCAGTACTTC. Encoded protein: CASSFALAGIQETQYF. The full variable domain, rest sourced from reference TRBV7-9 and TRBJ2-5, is DTGVSQNPRHKITKRGQNVTFRCDPISEHNRLYWYRQTLGQGPEFLTYFQNEAQLEKSRLLSDRFSAERPKGSFSTLEIQRTEQGDSAMYLCASSFALAGIQETQYFGPGTRLLVL.

The CDR3 DNA reads TGTGCCAGCAGATTACAGGGGGGTAAGGACTATGGCTACACCTTC. Protein product: CASRLQGGKDYGYTF. The chain is built from TRBV27 and TRBJ1-2; 8 nucleotides match TRBD1. Germline V gene lookup returns CDR1 MNHEY and CDR2 SMNVEV (reference sequence). The CDR3 runs 15 residues. V dropped 6 bases and J dropped 3; count of bases not matched to a gene: 9.